One sample yielded the 4 T cell receptor beta chains listed below, sequenced in a study of blood T cells in healthy people across ages. The authors ran a second PCR of about 6 to 11 cycles using a sample-barcoded 5' primer and a J-beta primer mix. TCRdb recomputed calls from the 5' RACE reads with MiXCR, one row per CDR3 protein. Of some 790,000 distinct CDR3 sequences in the sample, about 30% are singletons; the top ten hold around a sixth. The material sequenced was blood. The receptors were gathered from a woman older than 75 in good health.

As for this clonotype: A much bigger clone sits one base away, suggesting this may be a read error. V and J are TRBV5-5 and TRBJ2-1; D is uncertain. This CDR3 is 13 amino acids long. Germline V gives CDR1 SGHKS, CDR2 YYEKEE (reference sequence). V was cut by 2 bases and J by 10 bases, with 13 bases left in between. CDR3 region: CASSFAARSEQFF. The DNA for the CDR3 is TGTGCCAGCAGCTTCGCGGCGAGATCAGAGCAGTTCTTC.

Many counts were recorded for this clonotype. CDR3 nucleotides: TGTGCCAGCAGCGTTGGAGCGGGGGGCGAGCAGTTCTTC. This gives the protein CASSVGAGGEQFF. This chain joins TRBV9 and TRBJ2-1, with 9 bases identical to TRBD2. The germline gives CDR1 SGDLS, CDR2 YYNGEE. V was clipped by 2 bases and J by 10 bases; unmatched bases: 4. The CDR3 runs 13 residues.

Note on this clonotype: One base away lies a much larger clone, so this may be a sequencing read error. The genes are TRBV5-1 and TRBJ2-3; D call uncertain. The CDR3 is 16 amino acids. In germline, CDR1 is SGHRS, CDR2 YFSETQ. Trimming took off 0 bases at V and 2 bases at J, with 13 bases between the two ends. CDR3 nucleotide sequence: TGCGCCAGCAGCTTGGGGTCGGCCGATATCACAGATACGCAGTATTTT. Translated: CASSLGSADITDTQYF.

This clonotype was seen more than once but under ten times. A clone one base away is much larger, so this may be a read error. The chain uses TRBV25-1 and TRBJ2-5; 9 nucleotides match TRBD1. The CDR3 has 14 amino acids. V was clipped by 4 bases and J by 4 bases; unmatched bases: 4. Germline V gene data show CDR1 as MGHDK and CDR2 as SYGVNS. CDR3 sequence (DNA): TGTGCCAGCAGTGGGGTGACAGGGGGAGAGACCCAGTACTTC. It yields the protein CASSGVTGGETQYF.